The entry below describes one T cell receptor beta chain. What it binds is not known. This entry is derived from a study of post-analysis software for immune sequencing data. Study-level findings and limits: Normalized Chao1 diversity in multiple sclerosis patients fell significantly below that of controls.

TCR beta cDNA libraries included unique molecular identifiers. From 1 to 10 million T cells, roughly 0.5 million cDNA molecules were obtained. TCRdb reprocessed the PCR reads with MiXCR, giving one entry per CDR3 protein. Here the sample spans fewer than 700,000 distinct CDR3 sequences, 44% being singletons. Material for sequencing was blood. This TCR derives from a girl aged 5-17 years with multiple sclerosis.

In DNA, the CDR3 is TGTGCCAGCAGTTCACGGGACAGGGACGCCAACGTCCTGACTTTC. It specifies CASSSRDRDANVLTF. This sequence joins TRBV6-5 and TRBJ2-6, with 9 bases identical to TRBD1. This CDR3 has 15 residues. The J segment lost 7 bases and the V segment lost 4 bases, leaving 5 bases of the junction unmatched. Per germline, CDR1 MNHEY and CDR2 SVGAGI.